This T cell receptor beta chain is drawn from a study of control samples from healthy donors and cancer patients (dated by TCRdb to between 2020 and 2021). In the germline V gene, CDR1 corresponds to ENHRY and CDR2 to SYGVKD. V loses 6 bases at its end and J loses 0 bases; junction bases beyond the gene matches: 7. Its CDR3 holds 16 amino acids, cysteine through phenylalanine. The retained sequence is limited to the CDR3, 48 bases, with the frame set at the first base. The library was prepared using the immunoSEQ multiplex PCR assay. TCRdb provides this immuneACCESS table in a form limited to in-frame rearrangements. Some clones are lacking; in checked studies, under half of them reflect an unresolved V gene, and why the rest are absent is not known. This sample lists tens of thousands of clones; more than 80% were detected once. The ten largest clones represent approximately 2.8% of the sample. Points on this clone: The antigen it binds to is not known. Base qualities were left out, and no much larger clone turns up one base away.

Sample: PBMCs. The TCR originated in a woman aged 50 to 65 with lung cancer. The rearranged chain carries TRBV10-3 and TRBJ2-2; TRBD2 fits 7 bases in the junction. The CDR3 protein is CAISPRDYPNTGELFF. At the DNA level, the sequence is TGTGCCATCAGCCCCCGGGACTACCCGAACACCGGGGAGCTGTTTTTT.